One and the same sample provided the 2 T cell receptor beta chains below, sequenced in a study of control samples from healthy donors and cancer patients. Measured with immunoSEQ multiplex PCR; TCRdb has only the in-frame clones, and not every one. The repertoire consists of around 100,000 clones, with around 89% occurring once and the leading ten covering more than 7%. What was sequenced was blood. Receptor source: a man aged 25 to 45 in good health.

This clone showed up just once. V usage is TRBV27 and J usage is TRBJ2-2, with 8 bases identical to TRBD2. Germline CDR1 is MNHEY and CDR2 is SMNVEV (reference sequence). The CDR3 is 14 amino acids. The V gene end was trimmed by 8 bases and the J gene end by 4 bases; junction bases not matched to a gene: 6. As DNA, the CDR3 is TGTGCCAGCGGACCTAGCGGGCCCACCGGGGAGCTGTTTTTT. This sequence encodes CASGPSGPTGELFF.

This chain connects TRBV5-5 to TRBJ2-3; no clear D. CDR1 SGHKS and CDR2 YYEKEE come from the germline V gene (reference sequence). CDR3 length: 15 amino acids. V was trimmed by 0 bases and J by 5 bases, leaving 13 bases between them. The CDR3: CASSLGPLSGDTQYF. The CDR3 DNA follows: TGTGCCAGCAGCTTGGGGCCCCTTTCTGGAGATACGCAGTATTTT.